This TCR beta chain was observed in a study of cytomegalovirus exposure and HLA in healthy donors. The study ran its PCR with 60 Vbeta and 13 Jbeta primers. The table came from immunoSEQ multiplex PCR; TCRdb's copy has only in-frame clones and leaves some out. The sample shows about 200,000 clones, around 87% of them seen only once. Looked up from germline, CDR1 is MDHEN and CDR2 is SYDVKM. V lost 7 bases and J lost 4, with 10 bases in between. The length of the CDR3 is 12 residues. The sample holds one count of this clone. The TCR comes from a boy younger than 10 in good health and CMV-seronegative. The sequencing sample was made of PBMCs. V gene TRBV28 combines with J gene TRBJ1-2; D call uncertain. The CDR3 loop reads CASTRQGYGYTF. The CDR3 DNA sequence: TGTGCCAGCACCAGGCAAGGCTATGGCTACACCTTC.